Listed here is a single T cell receptor (beta chain). The PCR contained 60 Vbeta and 13 Jbeta primers. TCRdb keeps only in-frame clones here, not all; method: immunoSEQ multiplex PCR. The table records about 140,000 clones, 75% of them present only once. This sample is part of a study of cytomegalovirus exposure and HLA in healthy donors. CDR3 length equals 15 residues. CDR1 is SEHNR, CDR2 FQNEAQ, per germline (reference sequence). V was pared by 4 bases and J by 4 bases, with 5 bases of the junction left unmatched. The specimen was PBMCs. The chain uses TRBV7-9 and TRBJ2-1; 9 nucleotides agree with TRBD2. The TCR originated in a middle-aged man in good health and CMV-seronegative. The CDR3: CASSSLAGPYNEQFF. CDR3 bases: TGTGCCAGCAGCTCCCTAGCGGGGCCATACAATGAGCAGTTCTTC.